A single sample gave rise to the 5 T cell receptor beta chains below, sequenced in a study of T cell changes during pregnancy in multiple sclerosis. The table came from immunoSEQ multiplex PCR; TCRdb's copy has only in-frame clones and leaves some out. The sample lists 75,000 to 100,000 clones; roughly 91% were seen once. The sequencing here drew on peripheral blood, taken after pregnancy. The receptor source for this set is a female donor in good health, enrolled as a control in a pregnancy study.

The CDR3 nucleotides read TGTGCCAGCAGTCCCGGGATGTACAATGAGCAGTTCTTC. Translation: CASSPGMYNEQFF. The genes are TRBV2 and TRBJ2-1, with D possibly TRBD2 on 5 matching bases. Looked up from germline, CDR1 is SNHLY and CDR2 is FYNNEI. The V end was cut by 5 bases, the J end by 4 bases, with 9 bases between. This CDR3 has 13 residues.

V gene TRBV4-3 combines with J gene TRBJ2-3, with a weak D call TRBD1 (6 bases). Germline V gives CDR1 LGHNA, CDR2 YSLEER. V lost 4 bases and J lost 2, with 10 bases in between. The CDR3 spans 14 residues. The CDR3 DNA is TGCGCCAGCAGCCCACAGGGAAACACAGATACGCAGTATTTT. Amino acid sequence: CASSPQGNTDTQYF.

The V call is TRBV30, the J call TRBJ2-7; D is perhaps TRBD2 (7 bases). Germline-derived CDR1 and CDR2 are GTSNPN and SVGIG (reference sequence). The CDR3 extends over 15 amino acids. V shed 4 bases and J shed 3 bases, with 19 bases lying between them. DNA of the CDR3: TGTGCCTGGACCCTAAGGGGGGGGGCAAGCTACGAGCAGTACTTC. It yields the protein CAWTLRGGASYEQYF.

The chain joins TRBV6-1 to TRBJ2-7; possibly TRBD2 for D (5 bases). The V end was cut by 1 base, the J end by 0 bases, with 16 bases between. Germline lookup yields CDR1 MNHNS and CDR2 SASEGT. The CDR3 loop spans 17 amino acids. CDR3 in amino acids: CASSEEYGGLPSYEQYF. The CDR3 nucleotides read TGTGCCAGCAGTGAAGAGTATGGAGGTCTACCCTCCTACGAGCAGTACTTC.

This clone was seen once. This chain uses TRBV27 with TRBJ1-2; 8 bases map to TRBD1. The V segment lost 6 bases and the J segment 5 bases; nucleotides outside the gene matches: 5. This CDR3 is built from 13 residues. Per germline, CDR1 MNHEY and CDR2 SMNVEV (reference sequence). This CDR3 is CASRPQGAYGYTF. Here the CDR3 DNA reads TGTGCCAGCAGACCCCAGGGGGCGTATGGCTACACCTTC.